This T cell receptor beta chain was recovered during a study of T-cell reconstitution after alpha-beta-depleted transplantation in children. The TCRbeta library was prepared with unique molecular identifiers. TCRdb reprocessed the PCR reads via MiXCR and lists one record per CDR3 protein. The sample shows under 300,000 distinct CDR3 sequences, under 14% of them seen only once. With regard to this clonotype: Its antigen is unidentified.

The study, taken as a whole, reports: About two months after transplant, alpha-beta T cells reportedly came from several hundred expanded graft clones. It was newly produced T cells that mostly accounted for T-cell counts and diversity one year after transplant. It was surviving recipient T cells and thymic progenitors that gave some patients high TCRbeta diversity at day 60.

From germline, CDR1 is LNHDA and CDR2 SQIVND (reference sequence). The CDR3 is made up of 12 amino acids. V shed 4 bases and J shed 3 bases, with 7 bases lying between them. The TCR was taken from a male patient aged 2 to 9 who had a stem cell transplant for chronic granulomatous disease, so the T cells may come from the graft donor. Material: peripheral blood, obtained 180 days after TCRalphabeta/CD19-depleted stem cell transplant. The chain couples TRBV19 to TRBJ2-7; D is undetermined. CDR3 nucleotides: TGTGCCAGTAGTAGCAGTAACTACGAGCAGTACTTC. Translation: CASSSSNYEQYF.